These T cell receptor beta chains were read from a single sample in a study of neoadjuvant anti-PD-1 for oral cavity cancer. Only in-frame clones appear in the TCRdb table, and some are missing; sequencing was by immunoSEQ multiplex PCR. The table includes fewer than 40,000 clones, around nine tenths detected once. Material: PBMCs, obtained before nivolumab (anti-PD-1) treatment. All receptors derive from a person aged 35-79 years with oral cavity squamous cell carcinoma. CDR3s include the opening cysteine and the closing phenylalanine or tryptophan. D genes are given only for firm matches. Rows may omit the clone size; those that give it use once, few, many or a size class.

clone_size j_call d_call v_call cdr3_aa cdr3_nt
few TRBJ1-4 TRBD1 TRBV2 CASRVQGAGEKLFF TGTGCCAGCAGAGTACAGGGGGCCGGTGAAAAACTGTTTTTT
once TRBJ2-1 . TRBV6-5 CASRLVGGGYNEQFF TGTGCCAGCAGACTGGTGGGGGGTGGTTACAATGAGCAGTTCTTC
few TRBJ1-2 TRBD1 TRBV6-5 CASSSWDRGGYTF TGTGCCAGCAGTTCGTGGGACAGGGGCGGCTACACCTTC
. TRBJ1-6 . TRBV6-1 CASSESLDSPLHF TGTGCCAGCAGTGAGAGCCTTGATTCACCCCTCCACTTT
. TRBJ1-1 . TRBV5-5 CASSLTPDSMNTEAFF TGTGCCAGCAGCCTGACACCGGACTCAATGAACACTGAAGCTTTCTTT
. TRBJ2-2 . TRBV7-8 CASSLAAYTGELFF TGTGCCAGCAGCTTAGCAGCCTACACCGGGGAGCTGTTTTTT
. TRBJ2-7 TRBD1 TRBV10-3 CAISAPRDRGPYEQYF TGTGCCATCAGTGCACCCCGGGACAGGGGCCCCTACGAGCAGTACTTC
. TRBJ1-3 . TRBV15 CATSNIAVSGNTIYF TGTGCCACCAGCAATATTGCAGTCAGCGGAAACACCATATATTTT
. TRBJ1-3 . TRBV10-3 CAIVRSTSGNTIYF TGTGCCATCGTACGGAGTACGTCTGGAAACACCATATATTTT
. TRBJ2-2 TRBD1 TRBV5-1 CASSSPTMTGGTGELFF TGCGCCAGCAGCTCCCCGACTATGACAGGGGGCACCGGGGAGCTGTTTTTT
. TRBJ1-2 . TRBV6-5 CASSYLQGKSYGYTF TGTGCCAGCAGTTACCTTCAGGGCAAATCCTATGGCTACACCTTC
. TRBJ2-7 . TRBV10-2 CASTRPGRDYEQYF TGCGCCAGCACCCGACCGGGACGGGACTACGAGCAGTACTTC
. TRBJ2-5 TRBD1 TRBV28 CASRSDREGYQETQYF TGTGCCAGCAGATCGGACAGGGAAGGATACCAAGAGACCCAGTACTTC
. TRBJ2-2 . TRBV12-5 CASGLIERYTGELFF TGTGCTAGTGGTTTAATCGAGCGGTACACCGGGGAGCTGTTTTTT
. TRBJ2-3 . TRBV9 CASSVGGSSTDTQYF TGTGCCAGCAGCGTAGGAGGTTCTAGCACAGATACGCAGTATTTT
. TRBJ1-1 TRBD1 TRBV29-1 CSVGWDRGTEAFF TGCAGCGTTGGTTGGGACAGGGGAACTGAAGCTTTCTTT
few TRBJ1-6 TRBD1 TRBV5-4 CASSSPGTESYSPLHF TGTGCCAGCAGCTCCCCCGGGACAGAGAGCTATTCACCCCTCCACTTT
. TRBJ2-3 . TRBV10-1 CASSDIGTPTDTQYF TGCGCCAGCAGTGATATCGGCACCCCCACAGATACGCAGTATTTT
once TRBJ1-5 . TRBV7-2 CASSLGDISNQPQHF TGTGCCAGCAGCTTAGGGGACATCTCCAATCAGCCCCAGCATTTT
. TRBJ1-6 . TRBV7-2 CASSLYRDTNSPLHF TGTGCCAGCAGTTTGTACCGGGACACTAATTCACCCCTCCACTTT
. TRBJ1-4 TRBD1 TRBV15 CATSRDAGTGDDNEKLFF TGTGCCACCAGCAGAGACGCCGGGACAGGGGATGATAATGAAAAACTGTTTTTT
. TRBJ2-2 . TRBV11-2 CASSLGLRQINTGELFF TGTGCCAGCAGCTTAGGATTACGACAGATAAACACCGGGGAGCTGTTTTTT
. TRBJ2-1 . TRBV6-5 CASSYQGSHNEQFF TGTGCCAGCAGTTACCAAGGGTCCCACAATGAGCAGTTCTTC
. TRBJ1-1 TRBD1 TRBV5-1 CASSLWGTGHTEAFF TGCGCCAGCAGCCTCTGGGGGACAGGGCACACTGAAGCTTTCTTT